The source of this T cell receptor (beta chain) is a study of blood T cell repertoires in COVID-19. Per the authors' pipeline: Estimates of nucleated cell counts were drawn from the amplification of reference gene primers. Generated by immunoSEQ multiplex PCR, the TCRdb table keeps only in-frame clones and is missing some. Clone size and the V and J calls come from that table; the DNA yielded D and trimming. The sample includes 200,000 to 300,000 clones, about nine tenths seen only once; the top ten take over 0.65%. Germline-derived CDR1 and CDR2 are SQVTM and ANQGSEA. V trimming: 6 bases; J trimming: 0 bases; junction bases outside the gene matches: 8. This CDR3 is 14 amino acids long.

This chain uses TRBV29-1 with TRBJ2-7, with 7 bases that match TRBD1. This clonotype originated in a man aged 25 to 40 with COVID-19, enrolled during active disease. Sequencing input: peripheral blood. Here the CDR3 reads CSVSGTASSYEQYF. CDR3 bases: TGCAGCGTCTCCGGGACAGCAAGCTCCTACGAGCAGTACTTC.